Presented here are 20 T cell receptor beta chains from one specimen sequenced in a study of CD8 T cells in Susac syndrome. Reverse transcription of roughly 0.5 to 1 ug RNA was performed with random hexamers. TCRdb re-called the immunoSEQ multiplex PCR reads through MiXCR, storing one row per CDR3 protein. The data hold 65,000 to 90,000 distinct CDR3 sequences, with about 95% observed a single time. The sequenced material came from CD8+ T cells from PBMCs. Every receptor here comes from a human donor with multiple sclerosis.

The chain links TRBV4-2 to TRBJ2-6, with D possibly being TRBD1 (5 bases). The CDR3 is made up of 16 amino acids. Germline CDR1 reads LGHNA; CDR2 reads YNFKEQ. Deletions cut 1 base from V and 10 bases from J, with 17 bases between. CDR3 DNA sequence: TGTGCCAGCAGCCAAGGTAAAGGGGTGTTTGGAAACGTCCTGACTTTC. Protein: CASSQGKGVFGNVLTF.

The J gene is TRBJ2-3, the V gene TRBV29-1; D may be TRBD2 (6 bases). The CDR3 has 14 residues. V lost 5 bases, J lost 0 bases, and 12 bases lay in between. CDR1 and CDR2 (germline): SQVTM, ANQGSEA. CDR3 DNA sequence: TGCAGCGTTCTAGGTAGCGGAAGCACAGATACGCAGTATTTT. This sequence encodes CSVLGSGSTDTQYF.

The genes are TRBV12-3 or TRBV12-4 and TRBJ1-3; weak D call: TRBD1 (5 bases). With 1 base removed from V and 2 bases from J, the gap between germline ends came to 6 bases. The CDR3 is 14 amino acids. The CDR3 sequence: CASSLGGAGNTIYF. Here the CDR3 DNA reads TGTGCCAGCAGTTTAGGGGGGGCTGGAAACACCATATATTTT.

The CDR3 loop reads CASSYTHGAYNEQFF. In nucleotides, the CDR3 is TGTGCCAGCAGTTATACCCATGGGGCCTACAATGAGCAGTTCTTC. The rearrangement joins TRBV27 to TRBJ2-1, with D unclear. CDR3 length equals 15 residues. CDR1 MNHEY and CDR2 SMNVEV come from the germline V gene (reference sequence). V was clipped by 4 bases and J by 2 bases, with 12 bases between them.

V and J are TRBV27 and TRBJ1-5; D is ambiguous. The germline V gene has CDR1 MNHEY and CDR2 SMNVEV (reference sequence). The CDR3 sequence is 16 residues long. Trimming pared 2 bases from V and 0 bases from J, leaving 11 bases between. The DNA for the CDR3 is TGTGCCAGCAGTTTAAACGCAGGTTTTAGCAATCAGCCCCAGCATTTT. Protein product: CASSLNAGFSNQPQHF.

The V and J genes are TRBV7-9 and TRBJ2-1; D gene uncertain. Germline V lookup: CDR1 SEHNR, CDR2 FQNEAQ (reference sequence). Trimming shortened V by 5 bases and J by 5 bases, and 19 bases separated the two germline ends. The CDR3 covers 16 residues. CDR3 protein: CASSQEETLTNNEQFF. The CDR3 bases are TGTGCCAGCAGCCAAGAGGAGACACTGACGAACAATGAGCAGTTCTTC.

Concerning this clonotype itself: It is unclear where the CDR3 begins or ends on the DNA, so no DNA is shown, and the CDR3 is as TCRdb lists it. This chain joins TRBV12-2 and TRBJ2-2; the table's D call, TRBD1, was not checked against the DNA. TRBV12-2 is given as a pseudogene. The CDR3 numbers 19 amino acids, ends counted. The CDR3 region is CASRFRGGVKQRTPGSCFF.

The genes are TRBV7-9 and TRBJ1-1; D is unclear. The CDR3 has 12 amino acids. Germline CDR1 is SEHNR and CDR2 is FQNEAQ (reference sequence). V lost 8 bases and J 8 bases, leaving 15 bases between the germline ends. Here the CDR3 reads CASANVNKEAFF. For the CDR3, the DNA is TGTGCCAGCGCGAACGTAAACAAGGAAGCTTTCTTT.

This clonotype was observed a single time. The gene calls are TRBV6-5 and TRBJ2-7; 7 bases are a match to TRBD1. The CDR3 totals 15 residues. The germline V gene encodes CDR1 MNHEY and CDR2 SVGAGI. The V gene end was trimmed by 0 bases and the J gene end by 5 bases; junction bases not matched to a gene: 7. This chain's CDR3 is CASSYSGDRVDEQYF. The CDR3 bases are TGTGCCAGCAGTTACTCGGGCGACAGGGTGGACGAGCAGTACTTC.

The V call is TRBV27, the J call TRBJ2-5; D ambiguous. V shed 8 bases and J shed 4 bases, with 8 bases lying between them. CDR3 length: 11 residues. CDR1 is MNHEY, CDR2 SMNVEV, per germline (reference sequence). The CDR3 loop is CASGFGETQYF. The DNA of the CDR3 is TGTGCCAGCGGCTTCGGAGAGACCCAGTACTTC.

This sequence joins TRBV20-1 and TRBJ2-4; TRBD2 matches 9 bases. Germline V gene sequence: CDR1 DFQATT, CDR2 SNEGSKA (reference sequence). The CDR3 loop spans 13 amino acids. V gave up 3 bases and J gave up 5 bases; unmatched junction bases: 2. CDR3 nucleotide sequence: TGCAGTGCTAGGCCTAGCGGGGAAAACATTCAGTACTTC. As protein: CSARPSGENIQYF.

The V and J genes are TRBV27 and TRBJ2-7, with D perhaps TRBD1 (6 bases). The V and J ends lost 3 bases and 1 base respectively, with 10 bases between them. Germline CDR1 reads MNHEY; CDR2 reads SMNVEV (reference sequence). This CDR3 is 14 amino acids long. The CDR3 nucleotides are TGTGCCAGCAGTTTCAAGGACAGTTCCTACGAGCAGTACTTC. The encoded protein is CASSFKDSSYEQYF.

This clonotype was seen just once. The J gene is TRBJ2-5, the V gene TRBV9, with D unclear. V lost 4 bases to trimming and J lost 4 bases, with 17 bases between them. CDR1 is SGDLS and CDR2 is YYNGEE in the germline V gene. This CDR3 is 15 amino acids long. Here the CDR3 reads CASSPRASVVETQYF. DNA for the CDR3: TGTGCCAGCAGCCCCCGGGCCTCCGTAGTAGAGACCCAGTACTTC.

The CDR3, as DNA: TGCGCCAGCAGCCCGTCGACGGGGGAGCATGTAGATACGCAGTATTTT. It specifies CASSPSTGEHVDTQYF. The chain couples TRBV4-3 to TRBJ2-3; D is perhaps TRBD2 (6 bases). V shed 4 bases and J shed 5 bases, with 19 bases lying between them. The V gene's germline CDR1 is LGHNA and CDR2 YSLEER. The CDR3 is made up of 16 amino acids.

The chain links TRBV15 to TRBJ1-5, with 8 bases identical to TRBD1. V gave up 3 bases and J gave up 6 bases; unmatched junction bases: 4. This CDR3 is 14 amino acids long. In germline, CDR1 is LNHNV, CDR2 YYDKDF (reference sequence). CDR3 protein: CATSRVDRGQPQHF. The CDR3 DNA follows: TGTGCCACCAGCAGGGTCGACAGGGGTCAGCCCCAGCATTTT.

The CDR3 DNA follows: TGCAGTGCCCCTGACCCGGGACTAGCGGGAAACGAGCAGTTCTTC. The encoded protein is CSAPDPGLAGNEQFF. The chain links TRBV20-1 to TRBJ2-1; 13 nucleotides agree with TRBD2. Germline trimming cut 6 bases from V and 10 bases from J; bases unmatched to any gene: 12. Per the germline V gene, CDR1 is DFQATT and CDR2 is SNEGSKA (reference sequence). The CDR3 is 15 amino acids.

The chain has TRBV14 and TRBJ2-7, with a weak D call TRBD2 (5 bases). V lost 1 base and J 3 bases, leaving 13 bases between the germline ends. The CDR3 length is 15 residues. Germline CDR1 and CDR2: SGHDN and FVKESK. The CDR3 coding sequence is TGTGCCAGCAGCCAAGGACCGGGGAATGTCTACGAGCAGTACTTC. Its translation: CASSQGPGNVYEQYF.

This chain uses TRBV11-2 with TRBJ2-4; the match to TRBD1 covers 7 bases. CDR3 length: 15 amino acids. Trimming removed 2 bases from V and 5 bases from J; junction bases left unmatched: 6. Germline V CDR1 and CDR2: SGHAT, FQNNGV. The CDR3: CASSLSGGQQNIQYF. The DNA for the CDR3 is TGTGCCAGCAGCTTAAGTGGGGGACAGCAAAACATTCAGTACTTC.

J is TRBJ1-1 and V is TRBV6-1, with 7 bases aligning to TRBD1. Germline V CDR1 and CDR2: MNHNS, SASEGT. The junction had 3 bases not matched to a gene; V was cut back by 4 bases and J by 1 base. The CDR3 covers 14 residues. The CDR3 loop is CASSVNRGNTEAFF. CDR3 DNA: TGTGCCAGCAGTGTAAACAGGGGGAACACTGAAGCTTTCTTT.

This chain connects TRBV5-1 to TRBJ1-1, with 7 nucleotides matching TRBD1. V gave up 4 bases and J gave up 5 bases; unmatched junction bases: 8. Germline lookup yields CDR1 SGHRS and CDR2 YFSETQ. The CDR3 sequence is 14 residues long. DNA for the CDR3: TGCGCCAGCAGCGGAGGGGGCGCAAGGACTGAAGCTTTCTTT. Translation: CASSGGGARTEAFF.